What follows is one T cell receptor (delta chain) and its context. A single base is all that separates this from a far larger clone, so a read error is likely. This sample also contains other DNA sequences that code for the same CDR3. TCRdb made new clone calls on the RT-PCR reads using CATT. The sample contains 8,500 to 13,000 delta-chain clones, 1.3% of which appear only once. This sample is drawn from a study of gamma-delta T cells after stem cell transplantation. The TCR comes from a human donor. It is not recorded whose cells these are; they may come from a transplant donor. The sample comprised gamma-delta T cells.

The CDR3 sequence: CACDISGASPSWDTRQMFF. In DNA, the CDR3 is TGTGCCTGTGACATATCTGGAGCCTCCCCATCCTGGGACACCCGACAGATGTTTTTC. This chain connects TRDV2 to TRDJ3; D uncertain. V lost 2 bases, J lost 1 base, and 17 bases lay in between. The germline gives CDR1 GEAIGNYY, CDR2 EKD. The CDR3 loop spans 19 amino acids.